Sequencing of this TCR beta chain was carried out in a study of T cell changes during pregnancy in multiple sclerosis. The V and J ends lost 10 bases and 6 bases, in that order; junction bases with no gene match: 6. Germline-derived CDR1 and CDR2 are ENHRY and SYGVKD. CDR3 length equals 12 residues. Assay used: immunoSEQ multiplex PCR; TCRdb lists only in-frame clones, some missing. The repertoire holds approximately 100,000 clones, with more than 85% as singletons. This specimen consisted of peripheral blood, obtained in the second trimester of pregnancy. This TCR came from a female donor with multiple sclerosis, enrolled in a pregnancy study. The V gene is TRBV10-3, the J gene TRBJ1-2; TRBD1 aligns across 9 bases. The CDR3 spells CATEGDRDGYTF. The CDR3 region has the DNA TGTGCCACAGAGGGGGACAGGGATGGCTACACCTTC.